This T cell receptor beta chain was identified in a study of PD-1 blockade in mismatch repair-deficient tumors. On the study more broadly: Patients had over 10 mismatch repair-deficient cancer types, all previously treated and progressing. The study's findings and limits: After pembrolizumab, tumor-resident clones rose rapidly, then generally contracted before radiologic responses.

PCR or immunohistochemistry showed mismatch repair deficiency in every enrolled patient. Three pembrolizumab responders had their TCRs sequenced. The table came from immunoSEQ multiplex PCR; TCRdb's copy has only in-frame clones and leaves some out. The top ten clones hold roughly 10% of a sample with 120,000 or so clones, more than 70% of them seen once. This clone has just a few counts. Its antigen is as yet unknown. Sample: peripheral blood, taken 72 weeks after starting pembrolizumab. This receptor was taken from an adult with mismatch repair-deficient cancer.

The CDR3 DNA is TGTGCCAGCAGTGAAGGTTCGTCCCAGTACTTC. This sequence encodes CASSEGSSQYF. The rearrangement joins TRBV2 to TRBJ2-7; D is uncertain. The CDR3 runs 11 residues. The V and J ends lost 1 base and 10 bases respectively, with 8 bases between them. CDR1 is SNHLY, CDR2 FYNNEI, per germline.